This T cell receptor (beta chain) was identified during a study of blood T cell repertoires in COVID-19. This clone showed up just once. V lost 5 bases and J lost 7, with 14 bases in between. This CDR3 is built from 13 residues. Clones were read by immunoSEQ multiplex PCR, and TCRdb kept only the in-frame ones, dropping some. The table has approximately 180,000 clones, about 80% seen once; the top ten hold roughly 28%. Sequenced input: peripheral blood. The TCR was taken from a woman in her 70s with acute or convalescent COVID-19. The chain links TRBV12-3 or TRBV12-4 to TRBJ1-2; D is possibly TRBD1 (6 bases). The CDR3 loop is CASSATGQRGYTF. The CDR3 nucleotides are TGTGCCAGCAGTGCAACAGGGCAACGTGGCTACACCTTC.